The present T cell receptor beta chain was sequenced within a study of T-cell reconstitution after alpha-beta-depleted transplantation in children. Findings of the study overall: About two months after transplant, alpha-beta T cells reportedly came from several hundred expanded graft clones. Some patients' high day-60 TCRbeta diversity was attributed to recipient cells surviving conditioning. From newly produced T cells came most of the T-cell counts and diversity one year after transplant.

Germline lookup yields CDR1 SGHAT and CDR2 FQNNGV. The CDR3 is made up of 18 amino acids. The trim removed 0 bases at V and 1 base at J, leaving 7 bases unmatched. This clonotype has only a few counts. Its antigen remains unidentified. Preparation of the TCRbeta library used unique molecular identifiers. TCRdb re-analysed the PCR reads in MiXCR, keeping a single row per CDR3 protein. The profile shows about 250,000 distinct CDR3 sequences, 24% of them singletons. This chain joins TRBV11-2 and TRBJ2-5, with 11 bases identical to TRBD2. The sequencing here drew on PBMCs, mostly from graft donor cells, taken 360 days after TCRalphabeta/CD19-depleted stem cell transplant. The TCR sequence derives from a female patient aged 2 to 10 who had a stem cell transplant for congenital amegakaryocytic thrombocytopenia, so the T cells may come from the graft donor. Here the CDR3 DNA reads TGTGCCAGCAGCTTAGAACTAGCGGGAGCCCGATTCCAAGAGACCCAGTACTTC. Encoded protein: CASSLELAGARFQETQYF.